This T cell receptor beta chain came from a study of molecular identifiers for immune sequencing clone quantification. Overall study context: The replicate experiment used RNA from approximately 20,000 or 100,000 naive CD8 cells. This RNA was split into five aliquots, and four of them were sequenced. The study's findings and limits: For effector cells, clones above 20 RNA copies held over 97% of molecules; for naive cells, under 1%.

Naive CD8 T cells, phenotype CD8+CD4-CCR7+CD45RA+, were sorted. This clonotype was seen more than once but under ten times. Its matching antigen is unknown. Making the bulk TCR libraries relied on previously described methods and listed TCR primers. TCRdb re-derived calls from the PCR reads in MiXCR, one entry per CDR3 protein. The table has about 640,000 distinct CDR3 sequences, approximately 20% seen once. The sample comprised naive CD8+ T cells from blood, with Jurkat cell RNA spiked in. The subset was: FACS-sorted CD8+CD4-CCR7+CD45RA+ naive T cells. This TCR was recovered from a human donor in good health. Some libraries in this study had Jurkat cell RNA spiked in.

The CDR3 coding sequence is TGTGCCAGCAGCGTAGAATCCGGATCTAACACCGGGGAGCTGTTTTTT. It is translated as CASSVESGSNTGELFF. The chain couples TRBV9 to TRBJ2-2; D is ambiguous. This CDR3 region has 16 residues. V lost 0 bases to trimming and J lost 2 bases, with 11 bases between them. CDR1 is SGDLS, CDR2 YYNGEE, per germline.